What follows are 24 T cell receptor beta chains derived from one specimen sequenced in a study of shared T cell receptors in the human thymus. This table comes from immunoSEQ multiplex PCR, and its TCRdb copy is limited to in-frame clones, with some not included. The top ten hold roughly 0.01% of the sample, which has 700,000 or so clones, approximately 85% seen once. The same data also contributed to another study, on human thymus T cells.

Sequenced material: thymocytes. The receptors here all came from a girl less than two years old with a congenital heart defect.

V is TRBV14 and J is TRBJ2-3; 7 bases match TRBD1. Germline V lookup: CDR1 SGHDN, CDR2 FVKESK. The CDR3 covers 19 residues. V was pared by 1 base and J by 2 bases, with 15 bases of the junction left unmatched. CDR3 loop: CASSQGPTLTGDVTDTQYF. CDR3 in DNA: TGTGCCAGCAGCCAAGGCCCCACTCTCACAGGGGACGTCACAGATACGCAGTATTTT.

The V and J genes are TRBV5-6 and TRBJ1-2; the D gene is possibly TRBD1 (6 bases). CDR1 and CDR2 from the germline V gene are SGHDT and YYEEEE. The CDR3 loop spans 14 amino acids. The germline V and J ends were trimmed by 4 bases and 7 bases, with 17 bases remaining between them. The CDR3 DNA is TGTGCCAGCAGCCACCAGTGGGGGGGCTTTGGCTACACCTTC. It specifies CASSHQWGGFGYTF. Variable domain in full (rest from reference TRBV5-6 and TRBJ1-2): DAGVTQSPTHLIKTRGQQVTLRCSPKSGHDTVSWYQQALGQGPQFIFQYYEEEERQRGNFPDRFSGHQFPNYSSELNVNALLLGDSALYLCASSHQWGGFGYTFGSGTRLTVV.

The rearrangement uses TRBV4-1 and TRBJ2-7; 7 bases are shared with TRBD1. Trimming cost V 10 bases and J 5 bases; bases outside gene matches: 8. The germline CDR1 and CDR2 sequences are MGHRA and YSYEKL. The CDR3 length is 12 residues. The CDR3 DNA sequence: TGCGCCACCTCCGGGACAGTAGACGAGCAGTACTTC. This encodes CATSGTVDEQYF.

The gene calls are TRBV4-3 and TRBJ1-2; the match to TRBD1 covers 9 bases. With 1 base clipped from V and 7 bases from J, the junction kept 16 bases outside the gene matches. The CDR3 is made up of 18 amino acids. Germline V gene lookup returns CDR1 LGHNA and CDR2 YSLEER. The CDR3 spells CASSQAGTGSPTESGYTF. The CDR3 DNA reads TGCGCCAGCAGCCAAGCCGGGACAGGGTCCCCTACCGAGAGTGGCTACACCTTC.

The V gene is TRBV6-1, the J gene TRBJ1-1; D unresolved. CDR3 size: 15 residues. V was shortened by 5 bases and J by 6 bases, with 19 bases between the two germline ends. Germline V gives CDR1 MNHNS, CDR2 SASEGT. In DNA form, the CDR3 reads TGTGCCAGCAGTTCCACCCGAGGCCCTGCTCCTGAAGCTTTCTTT. It codes for CASSSTRGPAPEAFF.

J is TRBJ2-5 and V is TRBV5-1, with 9 bases aligning to TRBD1. Trimming removed 1 base from V and 2 bases from J; junction bases left unmatched: 6. CDR3 size: 16 residues. Germline loops: CDR1 SGHRS, CDR2 YFSETQ. DNA for the CDR3: TGCGCCAGCAGCTTGTCACCGGACAGGGGTCAAGAGACCCAGTACTTC. It specifies CASSLSPDRGQETQYF. The variable domain in full, completed from reference TRBV5-1 and TRBJ2-5, reads KAGVTQTPRYLIKTRGQQVTLSCSPISGHRSVSWYQQTPGQGLQFLFEYFSETQRNKGNFPGRFSGRQFSNSRSEMNVSTLELGDSALYLCASSLSPDRGQETQYFGPGTRLLVL.

This clone turned up a few times. The chain combines TRBV7-6 with TRBJ2-1, with 10 bases lining up with TRBD2. The germline V gene has CDR1 SGHVS and CDR2 FNYEAQ. V shed 5 bases, J shed 4 bases, and the junction held 17 bases outside the gene matches. This CDR3 spans 19 amino acids. As DNA, the CDR3 is TGTGCCAGCAGCCCCCAATCTACTAGCGGGGCCACCTTTTACAATGAGCAGTTCTTC. Amino acid sequence: CASSPQSTSGATFYNEQFF.

The chain is built from TRBV18 and TRBJ1-1; TRBD1 might be the D (5 bases). This CDR3 contains 14 residues. Trimming left V 2 bases short and J 5 bases short, with 12 bases between. Germline CDR1 and CDR2: KGHSH and LQKENI. CDR3 sequence (DNA): TGTGCCAGCTCACCAGAGACAGAGAAAACTGAAGCTTTCTTT. Protein sequence: CASSPETEKTEAFF.

V usage is TRBV14 and J usage is TRBJ2-1; 9 nucleotides agree with TRBD2. Germline CDR1 SGHDN, CDR2 FVKESK. With 1 base clipped from V and 12 bases from J, the junction kept 13 bases outside the gene matches. The CDR3 sequence is 16 residues long. CDR3 protein: CASSQGNAGGPDRQFF. The CDR3 DNA sequence: TGTGCCAGCAGCCAAGGGAATGCGGGGGGGCCGGATCGGCAGTTCTTC.

V is TRBV28 and J is TRBJ1-5; TRBD1 matches at 7 bases. V lost 6 bases and J lost 7; bases outside the gene matches: 9. Germline loops: CDR1 MDHEN, CDR2 SYDVKM. This CDR3 region has 14 residues. CDR3 DNA: TGTGCCAGCAGCTTACAGGGGAAAAAACAGCCCCAGCATTTT. Translating gives CASSLQGKKQPQHF.

This chain connects TRBV7-9 to TRBJ1-2; D gene ambiguous. Germline loops: CDR1 SEHNR, CDR2 FQNEAQ (reference sequence). V lost 1 base and J 8 bases, leaving 11 bases between the germline ends. The CDR3 is made up of 13 amino acids. In nucleotides, the CDR3 is TGTGCCAGCAGCTTAGTGCGGGCGATAGGCTACACCTTC. This sequence encodes CASSLVRAIGYTF.

The CDR3 is CASSSRGGVDEKLFF. CDR3 DNA: TGTGCCAGCAGTTCTAGAGGGGGTGTTGACGAAAAACTGTTTTTT. This chain connects TRBV27 to TRBJ1-4; D is perhaps TRBD1 (6 bases). The CDR3 extends over 15 amino acids. Germline-derived CDR1 and CDR2 are MNHEY and SMNVEV (reference sequence). V was cut by 4 bases and J by 8 bases, with 17 bases left in between.

The gene calls are TRBV9 and TRBJ1-2; TRBD1 agrees at 7 bases. This CDR3 has 17 amino acids. V gave up 3 bases and J gave up 2 bases; unmatched junction bases: 13. Germline assignment: CDR1 SGDLS and CDR2 YYNGEE. The CDR3 DNA follows: TGTGCCAGCAGCGGACGGGACAGCATTAGAAAAAACTATGGCTACACCTTC. Translating gives CASSGRDSIRKNYGYTF.

This clone was recorded once. The gene calls are TRBV10-3 and TRBJ1-1; D ambiguous. V lost 8 bases to trimming and J lost 4 bases, with 14 bases between them. CDR1 ENHRY and CDR2 SYGVKD come from the germline V gene. The CDR3 has 13 residues. The CDR3 loop is CAISSLRVTEAFF. CDR3 DNA: TGTGCCATCTCGTCGCTGAGGGTCACTGAAGCTTTCTTT.

DNA of the CDR3: TGTGCCATCAGTGTCTATCCGGGACAGGGAAAAAATGAGCAGTTCTTC. It yields the protein CAISVYPGQGKNEQFF. V gene TRBV10-3 combines with J gene TRBJ2-1; TRBD1 aligns across 9 bases. CDR3 size: 16 residues. Germline values: CDR1 ENHRY, CDR2 SYGVKD. J lost 7 bases, V lost 4 bases, and 11 bases had no gene match.

V usage is TRBV7-9 and J usage is TRBJ2-7, with D possibly being TRBD2 (6 bases). The ends were cut back, 1 base at V and 7 bases at J, with 17 bases in the middle. CDR1 and CDR2 (germline): SEHNR, FQNEAQ (reference sequence). The CDR3 contains 15 residues. The CDR3 is CASSLVLRGLGEQYF. The CDR3 nucleotides read TGTGCCAGCAGCTTAGTGTTGCGGGGATTAGGTGAGCAGTACTTC.

This clone has only a few counts. The V call is TRBV18, the J call TRBJ2-7; TRBD1 aligns across 11 bases. The CDR3 runs to 16 residues. The junction had 6 bases not matched to a gene; V was cut back by 1 base and J by 4 bases. Germline CDR1 and CDR2: KGHSH and LQKENI. DNA for the CDR3: TGTGCCAGCTCACCACTTGGACAGGGGGCGTCGTACGAGCAGTACTTC. Its translation: CASSPLGQGASYEQYF.

The sample holds a few counts of this clone. The chain recombines TRBV7-2 with TRBJ2-3; D remains unclear. This CDR3 is 16 amino acids long. The germline V and J ends were trimmed by 4 bases and 2 bases, with 16 bases remaining between them. Germline V gene sequence: CDR1 SGHTA, CDR2 FQGNSA. CDR3 region: CASSSPTVSYTDTQYF. The CDR3 DNA follows: TGTGCCAGCAGCTCTCCTACCGTTTCCTACACAGATACGCAGTATTTT.

This clone was seen only a few times. The chain uses TRBV7-9 and TRBJ2-5; 9 bases are a match to TRBD1. Germline CDR1 reads SEHNR; CDR2 reads FQNEAQ (reference sequence). V trimming: 5 bases; J trimming: 3 bases; junction bases outside the gene matches: 4. The CDR3 extends over 14 amino acids. Written as DNA, the CDR3 is TGTGCCAGCAGCCAGGGACAGGGAGAAGAGACCCAGTACTTC. This gives the protein CASSQGQGEETQYF.

The V gene is TRBV5-1, the J gene TRBJ2-7, with D possibly matching TRBD1 (6 bases). CDR1 is SGHRS, CDR2 YFSETQ, per germline. Trimming stripped 2 bases from V and 4 bases from J, with 19 bases between. The CDR3 length is 16 residues. DNA of the CDR3: TGCGCCAGCAGCTTAACCCCGGGACACCGATCATACGAGCAGTACTTC. This sequence encodes CASSLTPGHRSYEQYF. The full variable domain, its missing parts supplied by reference TRBV5-1 and TRBJ2-7, is KAGVTQTPRYLIKTRGQQVTLSCSPISGHRSVSWYQQTPGQGLQFLFEYFSETQRNKGNFPGRFSGRQFSNSRSEMNVSTLELGDSALYLCASSLTPGHRSYEQYFGPGTRLTVT.

This chain uses TRBV28 with TRBJ1-5, with D maybe TRBD1 (5 bases). This CDR3 contains 18 residues. Germline V gene lookup returns CDR1 MDHEN and CDR2 SYDVKM. Trimming left V 1 base short and J 9 bases short, with 25 bases between. The CDR3 here is CASSLSDLNRDCLWPQHF. The CDR3 coding sequence is TGTGCCAGCAGTTTATCGGACCTAAACCGGGACTGCCTATGGCCCCAGCATTTT.

The chain employs TRBV7-6 and TRBJ2-1, with D possibly being TRBD2 (5 bases). Germline CDR1 reads SGHVS; CDR2 reads FNYEAQ. This CDR3 region has 18 residues. Trimming cost V 5 bases and J 4 bases, with 24 bases left between them. The chain's CDR3 is CASSRCLVSGRDYNEQFF. The DNA for the CDR3 is TGTGCCAGCAGCCGATGTTTGGTGTCTGGCCGGGATTACAATGAGCAGTTCTTC.

This chain links TRBV9 with TRBJ1-1, with D tentatively TRBD1 (6 bases). The V and J ends lost 0 bases and 2 bases respectively, with 20 bases between them. Germline CDR1 SGDLS, CDR2 YYNGEE. The CDR3 runs to 18 residues. CDR3 in DNA: TGTGCCAGCAGCGTAGACCCACCGGGGGGGGCCGCTAACACTGAAGCTTTCTTT. Protein product: CASSVDPPGGAANTEAFF.

This clone was observed a few times. The sample contains more than one DNA sequence encoding this CDR3. The chain combines TRBV25-1 with TRBJ1-6; D is perhaps TRBD1 (5 bases). This CDR3 has 14 residues. V gave up 11 bases and J gave up 7 bases, with 18 bases separating them. In germline, CDR1 is MGHDK, CDR2 SYGVNS. The CDR3 here is CAASGAGRNSPLHF. CDR3 sequence (DNA): TGTGCCGCCTCGGGCGCGGGACGGAATTCACCCCTCCACTTT.